The T cell receptor (beta chain) described here comes from a study of shared clonotypes between healthy human individuals. V was pared by 5 bases and J by 3 bases, with 9 bases of the junction left unmatched. The CDR3 contains 15 residues. The germline V gene has CDR1 SGHVS and CDR2 FQNEAQ. Assay execution proceeded at the deep level. The assay was immunoSEQ multiplex PCR, and TCRdb's table has in-frame clones only and misses some. Among 850,000 to 1,100,000 clones, approximately 77% were seen once, and the ten largest hold almost 0.9%. The V call is TRBV7-8, the J call TRBJ1-1; 7 bases map to TRBD1. The sequence was collected from a man in his late teens or twenties in good health. Some clones in this sample may be carry-over from other donors' samples. Input material: memory CD4+ T cells from PBMCs. Documented subset: CD45RA-negative fraction. This chain's CDR3 is CASSPSRGTYTEAFF. CDR3 coding DNA: TGTGCCAGCAGCCCCAGCAGGGGGACGTACACTGAAGCTTTCTTT.